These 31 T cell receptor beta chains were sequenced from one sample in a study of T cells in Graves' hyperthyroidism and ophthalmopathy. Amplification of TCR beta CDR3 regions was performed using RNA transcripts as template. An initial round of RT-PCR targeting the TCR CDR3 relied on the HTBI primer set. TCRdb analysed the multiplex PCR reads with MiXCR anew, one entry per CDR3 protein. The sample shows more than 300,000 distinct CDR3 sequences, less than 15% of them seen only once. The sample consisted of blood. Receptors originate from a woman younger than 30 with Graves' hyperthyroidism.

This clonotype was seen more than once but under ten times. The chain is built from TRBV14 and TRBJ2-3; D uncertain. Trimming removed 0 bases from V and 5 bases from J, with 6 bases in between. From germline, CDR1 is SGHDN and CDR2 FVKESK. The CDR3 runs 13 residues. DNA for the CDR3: TGTGCCAGCAGCCAAGAATTTGGAGATACGCAGTATTTT. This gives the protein CASSQEFGDTQYF. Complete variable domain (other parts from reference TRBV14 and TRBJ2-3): EAGVTQFPSHSVIEKGQTVTLRCDPISGHDNLYWYRRVMGKEIKFLLHFVKESKQDESGMPNNRFLAERTGGTYSTLKVQPAELEDSGVYFCASSQEFGDTQYFGPGTRLTVL.

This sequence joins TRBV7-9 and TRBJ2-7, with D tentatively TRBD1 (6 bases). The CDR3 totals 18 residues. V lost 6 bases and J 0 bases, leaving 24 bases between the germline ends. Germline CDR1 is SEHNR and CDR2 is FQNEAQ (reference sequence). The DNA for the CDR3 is TGTGCCAGCAGTCAAGATACGGGCCCGGGACACTTCTCCTACGAGCAGTACTTC. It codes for CASSQDTGPGHFSYEQYF.

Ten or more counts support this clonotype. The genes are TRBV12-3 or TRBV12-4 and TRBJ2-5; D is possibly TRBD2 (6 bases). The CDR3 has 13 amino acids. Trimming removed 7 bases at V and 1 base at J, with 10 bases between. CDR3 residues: CASTWTIQETQYF. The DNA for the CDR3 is TGTGCCAGCACCTGGACTATCCAAGAGACCCAGTACTTC.

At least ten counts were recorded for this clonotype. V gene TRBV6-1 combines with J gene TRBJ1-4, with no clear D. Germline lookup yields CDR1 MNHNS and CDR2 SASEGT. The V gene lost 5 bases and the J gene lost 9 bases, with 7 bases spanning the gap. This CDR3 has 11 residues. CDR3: CASSPGQKLFF. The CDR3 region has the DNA TGTGCCAGCAGTCCTGGGCAAAAACTGTTTTTT.

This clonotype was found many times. The CDR3 loop is CASSLGYYGGSYNEQFF. Written as DNA, the CDR3 is TGCGCCAGCAGCTTGGGATATTACGGCGGGTCCTACAATGAGCAGTTCTTC. J is TRBJ2-1 and V is TRBV5-1; D is possibly TRBD2 (5 bases). Deletions cut 0 bases from V and 1 base from J, with 14 bases between. The CDR3 totals 17 residues. Germline CDR1 is SGHRS and CDR2 is YFSETQ.

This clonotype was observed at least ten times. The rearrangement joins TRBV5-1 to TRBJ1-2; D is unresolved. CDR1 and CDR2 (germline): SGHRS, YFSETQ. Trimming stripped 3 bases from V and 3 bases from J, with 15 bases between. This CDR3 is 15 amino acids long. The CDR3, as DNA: TGCGCCAGCAGCTCGGGCCGGGTTACGGACTATGGCTACACCTTC. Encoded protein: CASSSGRVTDYGYTF.

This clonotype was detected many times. CDR3 sequence: CASSEAQKGNYGYTF. The CDR3 bases are TGTGCCAGCAGTGAAGCGCAAAAGGGAAACTATGGCTACACCTTC. This chain links TRBV6-1 with TRBJ1-2; D unclear. In germline, CDR1 is MNHNS, CDR2 SASEGT. V lost 0 bases, J lost 2 bases, and 10 bases lay in between. The CDR3 runs 15 residues.

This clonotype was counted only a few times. CDR3 coding DNA: TGTGCCAGCAGGGTATCTGCTTCTGGAAACACCATATATTTT. Translating gives CASRVSASGNTIYF. The genes are TRBV2 and TRBJ1-3; no reliable D call. The V gene lost 6 bases and the J gene lost 1 base, with 10 bases spanning the gap. CDR1 is SNHLY and CDR2 is FYNNEI in the germline V gene. The CDR3 spans 14 residues.

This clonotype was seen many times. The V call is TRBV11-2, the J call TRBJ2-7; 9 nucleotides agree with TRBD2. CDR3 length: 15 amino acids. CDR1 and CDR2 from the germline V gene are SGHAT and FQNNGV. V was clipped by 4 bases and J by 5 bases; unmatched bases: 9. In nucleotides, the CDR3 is TGTGCCAGCAGCTCAGGGGCGGGGGGGCCCCACGAGCAGTACTTC. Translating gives CASSSGAGGPHEQYF.

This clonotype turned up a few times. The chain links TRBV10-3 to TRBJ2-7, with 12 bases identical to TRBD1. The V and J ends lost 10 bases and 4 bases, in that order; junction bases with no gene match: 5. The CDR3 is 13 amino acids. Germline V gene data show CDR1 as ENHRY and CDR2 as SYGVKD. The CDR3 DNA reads TGTGCCACCGGGACAGGGGGCGAATACGAGCAGTACTTC. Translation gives CATGTGGEYEQYF.

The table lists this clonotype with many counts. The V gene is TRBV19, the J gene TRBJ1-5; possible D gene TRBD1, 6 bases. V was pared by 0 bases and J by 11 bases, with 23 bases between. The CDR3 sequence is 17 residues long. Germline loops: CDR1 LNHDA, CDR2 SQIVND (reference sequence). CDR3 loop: CASSIDPGTGSGVSQHF. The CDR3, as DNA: TGTGCCAGTAGTATAGACCCCGGCACAGGGTCGGGGGTCTCCCAGCATTTT.

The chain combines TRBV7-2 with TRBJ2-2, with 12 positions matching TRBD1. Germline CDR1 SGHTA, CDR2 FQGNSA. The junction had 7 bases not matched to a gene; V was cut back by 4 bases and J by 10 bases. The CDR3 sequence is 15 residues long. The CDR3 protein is CASSSSGTGGEELFF. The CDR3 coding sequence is TGTGCCAGCAGCTCTTCCGGGACAGGGGGCGAGGAGCTGTTTTTT. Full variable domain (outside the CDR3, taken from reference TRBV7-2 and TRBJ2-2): GAGVSQSPSNKVTEKGKDVELRCDPISGHTALYWYRQSLGQGLEFLIYFQGNSAPDKSGLPSDRFSAERTGGSVSTLTIQRTQQEDSAVYLCASSSSGTGGEELFFGEGSRLTVL.

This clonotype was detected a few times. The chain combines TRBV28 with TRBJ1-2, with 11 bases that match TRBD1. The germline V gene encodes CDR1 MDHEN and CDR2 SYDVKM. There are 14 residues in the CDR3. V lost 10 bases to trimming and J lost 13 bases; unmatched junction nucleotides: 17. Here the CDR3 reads CATKGTGTGGKFTF. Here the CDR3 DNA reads TGTGCCACCAAGGGTACCGGGACAGGGGGAAAATTCACCTTC.

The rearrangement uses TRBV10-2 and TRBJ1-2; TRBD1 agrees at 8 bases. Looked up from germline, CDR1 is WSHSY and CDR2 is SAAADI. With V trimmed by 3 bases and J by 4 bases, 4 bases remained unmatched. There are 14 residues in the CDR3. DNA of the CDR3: TGCGCCAGCAGTGAAGACAGGGGAACCTATGGCTACACCTTC. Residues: CASSEDRGTYGYTF.

CDR3 bases: TGTGCCGGGGGGGACTACGGGGAGACCCAGTACTTC. Translated: CAGGDYGETQYF. The rearrangement uses TRBV6-1 and TRBJ2-5; 7 nucleotides agree with TRBD2. The ends lost 11 bases at V and 5 bases at J; junction bases unmatched: 8. Looked up from germline, CDR1 is MNHNS and CDR2 is SASEGT. The CDR3 spans 12 residues.

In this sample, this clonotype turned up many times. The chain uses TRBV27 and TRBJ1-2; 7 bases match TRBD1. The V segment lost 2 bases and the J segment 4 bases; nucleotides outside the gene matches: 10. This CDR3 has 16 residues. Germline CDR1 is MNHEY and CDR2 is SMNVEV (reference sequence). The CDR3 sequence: CASSLNRDSLFYGYTF. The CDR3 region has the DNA TGTGCCAGCAGTTTAAACCGGGACAGCTTGTTCTATGGCTACACCTTC.

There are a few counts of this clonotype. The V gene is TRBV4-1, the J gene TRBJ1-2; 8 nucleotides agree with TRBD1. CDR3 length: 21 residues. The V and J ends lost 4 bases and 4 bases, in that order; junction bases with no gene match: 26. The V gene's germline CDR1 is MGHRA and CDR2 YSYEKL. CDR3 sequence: CASSRNQARSKQGGSSYGYTF. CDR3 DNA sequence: TGCGCCAGCAGCCGAAACCAAGCCCGATCAAAACAGGGGGGATCTAGCTATGGCTACACCTTC.

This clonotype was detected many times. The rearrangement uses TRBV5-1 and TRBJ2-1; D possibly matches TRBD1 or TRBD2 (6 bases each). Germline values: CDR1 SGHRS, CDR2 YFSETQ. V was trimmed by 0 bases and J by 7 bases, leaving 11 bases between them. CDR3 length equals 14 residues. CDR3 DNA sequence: TGCGCCAGCAGCTTGGCGCTAGGGGGGAATGAGCAGTTCTTC. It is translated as CASSLALGGNEQFF.

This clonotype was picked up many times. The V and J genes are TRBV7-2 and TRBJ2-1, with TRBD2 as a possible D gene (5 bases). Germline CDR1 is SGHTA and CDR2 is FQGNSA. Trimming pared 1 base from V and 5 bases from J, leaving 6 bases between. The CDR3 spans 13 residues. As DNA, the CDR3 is TGTGCCAGCAGCTTAGACGGGGACAATGAGCAGTTCTTC. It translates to CASSLDGDNEQFF.

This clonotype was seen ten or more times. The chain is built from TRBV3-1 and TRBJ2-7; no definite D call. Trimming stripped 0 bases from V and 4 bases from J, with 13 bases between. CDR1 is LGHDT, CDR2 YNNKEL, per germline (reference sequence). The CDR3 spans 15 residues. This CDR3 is CASSQDRKHPYEQYF. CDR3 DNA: TGTGCCAGCAGCCAAGATAGGAAACATCCTTACGAGCAGTACTTC.

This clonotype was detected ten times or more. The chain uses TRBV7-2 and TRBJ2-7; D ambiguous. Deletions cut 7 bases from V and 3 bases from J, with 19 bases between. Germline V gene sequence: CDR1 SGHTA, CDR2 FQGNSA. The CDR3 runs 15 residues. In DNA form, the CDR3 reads TGTGCCAGCACCCCAGTTGCGGTCCCTTACTACGAGCAGTACTTC. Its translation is CASTPVAVPYYEQYF.

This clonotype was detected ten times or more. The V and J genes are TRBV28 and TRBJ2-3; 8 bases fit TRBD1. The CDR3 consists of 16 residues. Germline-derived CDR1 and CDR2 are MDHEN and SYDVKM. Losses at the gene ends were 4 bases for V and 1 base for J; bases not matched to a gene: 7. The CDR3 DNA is TGTGCCAGCAGTTCTCCGGGGACAGGCGGCACAGATACGCAGTATTTT. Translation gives CASSSPGTGGTDTQYF.

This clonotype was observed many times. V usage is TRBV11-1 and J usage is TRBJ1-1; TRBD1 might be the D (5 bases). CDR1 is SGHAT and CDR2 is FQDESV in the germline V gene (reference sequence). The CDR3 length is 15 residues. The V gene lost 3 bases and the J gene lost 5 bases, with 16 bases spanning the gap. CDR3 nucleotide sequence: TGTGCCAGCAGCTTCCCCGTTTCGGGGGGGACTGAAGCTTTCTTT. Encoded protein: CASSFPVSGGTEAFF.

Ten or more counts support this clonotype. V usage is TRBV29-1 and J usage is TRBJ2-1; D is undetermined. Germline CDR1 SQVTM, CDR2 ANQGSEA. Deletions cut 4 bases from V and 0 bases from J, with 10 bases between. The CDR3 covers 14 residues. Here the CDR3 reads CSVGVPSSYNEQFF. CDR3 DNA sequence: TGCAGCGTTGGGGTACCGTCCTCCTACAATGAGCAGTTCTTC.

CDR3 sequence reads: CASSSDRGDEKLFF. The CDR3 DNA follows: TGTGCCAGCAGCTCGGACAGGGGAGATGAAAAACTGTTTTTT. V usage is TRBV4-2 and J usage is TRBJ1-4; the match to TRBD1 covers 9 bases. The CDR3 consists of 14 residues. The germline CDR1 and CDR2 sequences are LGHNA and YNFKEQ. V lost 5 bases and J lost 6; bases outside the gene matches: 4.

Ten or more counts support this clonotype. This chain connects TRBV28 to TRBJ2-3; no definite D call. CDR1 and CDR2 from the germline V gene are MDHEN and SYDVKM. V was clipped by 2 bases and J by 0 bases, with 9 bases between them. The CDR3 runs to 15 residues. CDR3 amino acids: CASSLTGISTDTQYF. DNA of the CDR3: TGTGCCAGCAGTTTAACCGGTATTAGCACAGATACGCAGTATTTT. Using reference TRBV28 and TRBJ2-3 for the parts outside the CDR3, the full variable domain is DVKVTQSSRYLVKRTGEKVFLECVQDMDHENMFWYRQDPGLGLRLIYFSYDVKMKEKGDIPEGYSVSREKKERFSLILESASTNQTSMYLCASSLTGISTDTQYFGPGTRLTVL.

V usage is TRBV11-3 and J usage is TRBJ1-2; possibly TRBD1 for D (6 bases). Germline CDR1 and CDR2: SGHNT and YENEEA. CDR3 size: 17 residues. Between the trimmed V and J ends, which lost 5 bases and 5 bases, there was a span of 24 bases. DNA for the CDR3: TGTGCCAGCAGCCACGGGGGGACACCCAGAGGCCCTTATGGCTACACCTTC. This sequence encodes CASSHGGTPRGPYGYTF.

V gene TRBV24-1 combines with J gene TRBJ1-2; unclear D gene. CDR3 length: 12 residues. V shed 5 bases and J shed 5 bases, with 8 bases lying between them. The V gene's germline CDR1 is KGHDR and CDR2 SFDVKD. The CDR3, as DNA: TGTGCCACCAGTGTTGGGTCTTATGGCTACACCTTC. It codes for CATSVGSYGYTF.

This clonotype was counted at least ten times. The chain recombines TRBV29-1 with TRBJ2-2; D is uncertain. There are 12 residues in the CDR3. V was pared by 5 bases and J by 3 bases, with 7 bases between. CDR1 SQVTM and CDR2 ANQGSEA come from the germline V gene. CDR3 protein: CSVNGDTGELFF. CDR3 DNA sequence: TGCAGCGTTAATGGGGACACCGGGGAGCTGTTTTTT.

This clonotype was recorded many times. CDR3 protein: CASSLSGGQNEQFF. The CDR3 nucleotides are TGTGCCAGCAGCTTATCGGGGGGGCAAAATGAGCAGTTCTTC. The rearrangement joins TRBV7-9 to TRBJ2-1; 8 positions agree with TRBD2. V gave up 2 bases and J gave up 7 bases; unmatched junction bases: 4. CDR1 is SEHNR and CDR2 is FQNEAQ in the germline V gene (reference sequence). The CDR3 spans 14 residues.

The CDR3: CASSVEASSTDTQYF. The DNA of the CDR3 is TGCGCCAGCAGTGTGGAGGCTTCTAGCACAGATACGCAGTATTTT. The J gene is TRBJ2-3, the V gene TRBV10-1; D perhaps matches TRBD2 (5 bases). V was trimmed by 4 bases and J by 0 bases, leaving 11 bases between them. The CDR3 length is 15 residues. Per germline, CDR1 WNHNN and CDR2 SYGVQD (reference sequence).